This is a list of T cell receptor beta chains from one sample in a study of T-cell memory formation after mild COVID-19. MiXCR, applied by TCRdb to the 5' RACE reads, yields one record per CDR3 protein. Of tens of thousands of distinct CDR3 sequences detected, less than 15% appear once; the ten largest clones hold 27%. The sequencing input was PBMCs or a T cell subset sorted from them (not recorded which). All receptors come from an adult woman who had mild COVID-19 (a few samples of this study predate the infection). Cell type and time point are not known. The CDR3 runs from the conserved cysteine through the conserved F or W. The D gene is left open where the match is weak. Not every row has a clone size; where given, it reads once, few, many or a size class.

CDR3aa	CDR3nt	abundance	d_gene	v_gene	j_gene
CASSLRTGDTDTQYF	TGCGCCAGCAGCCTTAGGACAGGGGACACAGATACGCAGTATTTT	-	TRBD1	TRBV4-3	TRBJ2-3
CSVESQGRIETQYF	TGCAGCGTTGAAAGTCAGGGGCGCATTGAGACCCAGTACTTC	few	-	TRBV29-1	TRBJ2-5
CASGGTREQSGGYTF	TGTGCCAGCGGGGGAACCAGGGAACAGTCGGGAGGCTACACCTTC	few	-	TRBV27	TRBJ1-2
CASSIDLASNQPQHF	TGTGCCAGTAGTATAGATCTTGCCAGCAATCAGCCCCAGCATTTT	-	-	TRBV19	TRBJ1-5
CATSPPNTEAFF	TGTGCCACCTCCCCACCGAACACTGAAGCTTTCTTT	-	-	TRBV12-3/TRBV12-4	TRBJ1-1
CASSPSWELETQYF	TGTGCCAGCAGCCCCAGCTGGGAGCTAGAGACCCAGTACTTC	many	-	TRBV5-6	TRBJ2-5
CASSSTGGGVQETQYF	TGTGCCAGCAGCTCAACAGGGGGAGGGGTTCAAGAGACCCAGTACTTC	-	-	TRBV7-8	TRBJ2-5
CSVKTGTHEQYF	TGCAGCGTCAAGACAGGGACCCACGAGCAGTACTTC	few	TRBD1	TRBV29-1	TRBJ2-7
CASRNRGDNSGANVLTF	TGCGCCAGCAGGAATCGCGGCGATAACTCTGGGGCCAACGTCCTGACTTTC	-	-	TRBV5-1	TRBJ2-6
CASSQDRAGVGYGYTF	TGTGCCAGCAGCCAAGATCGGGCAGGGGTCGGTTATGGCTACACCTTC	few	-	TRBV4-2	TRBJ1-2
CASSPGLAEQETQYF	TGTGCCAGCAGCCCGGGACTAGCGGAACAAGAGACCCAGTACTTC	many	TRBD2	TRBV7-9	TRBJ2-5
CASSEYRARQPQHF	TGTGCCAGCAGTGAATACAGGGCAAGACAGCCCCAGCATTTT	-	-	TRBV2	TRBJ1-5
CASGTGQGTDTQYF	TGTGCCAGCGGGACTGGTCAGGGCACAGATACGCAGTATTTT	few	-	TRBV27	TRBJ2-3
CSARDWGGSRADTQYF	TGCAGTGCTAGAGATTGGGGCGGGAGTCGGGCAGATACGCAGTATTTT	few	TRBD2	TRBV20-1	TRBJ2-3
CASSESGWNYGYTF	TGTGCCAGCAGTGAAAGCGGGTGGAACTATGGCTACACCTTC	-	-	TRBV2	TRBJ1-2